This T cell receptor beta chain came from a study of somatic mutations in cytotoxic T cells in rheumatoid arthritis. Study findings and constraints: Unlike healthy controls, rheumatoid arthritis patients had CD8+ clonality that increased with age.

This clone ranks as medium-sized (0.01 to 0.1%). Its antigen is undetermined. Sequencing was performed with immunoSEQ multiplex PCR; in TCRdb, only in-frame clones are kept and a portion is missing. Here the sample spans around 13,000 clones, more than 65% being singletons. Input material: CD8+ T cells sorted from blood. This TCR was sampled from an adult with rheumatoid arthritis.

The CDR3 DNA reads as TGTGCCAGCAGGGACGGCCCTACCTACGAGCAGTACTTC. Translation gives CASRDGPTYEQYF. The chain has TRBV6-5 and TRBJ2-7; no definite D call. The germline CDR1 and CDR2 sequences are MNHEY and SVGAGI. The CDR3 consists of 13 residues. V lost 6 bases to trimming and J lost 2 bases, with 11 bases between them.